Here is one T cell receptor beta chain with its context. Its target is not known. Both 60 Vbeta primers and 13 Jbeta primers went into the PCR. The protocol was immunoSEQ multiplex PCR, while the TCRdb copy is restricted to in-frame clones and leaves out a portion. The sample includes approximately 60,000 clones. The data were obtained in a study of cytomegalovirus exposure and HLA in healthy donors. The germline gives CDR1 MGHRA, CDR2 YSYEKL. V trimming: 2 bases; J trimming: 3 bases; junction bases outside the gene matches: 1. This CDR3 is 15 amino acids long. Study results and caveats: A later analysis reportedly found fewer N-insertions in an Asian-associated ancestry cluster than the roughly 670-donor mean. For most TCR sequences rarity was the rule, although some public TCRs occurred in many donors.

The V call is TRBV4-1, the J call TRBJ2-6; 7 nucleotides match TRBD1. Sequenced sample: PBMCs. The sequence came from a young man in good health and CMV-seropositive. CDR3 loop: CASSQTGVGANVLTF. The CDR3, as DNA: TGCGCCAGCAGCCAAACAGGGGTTGGGGCCAACGTCCTGACTTTC.